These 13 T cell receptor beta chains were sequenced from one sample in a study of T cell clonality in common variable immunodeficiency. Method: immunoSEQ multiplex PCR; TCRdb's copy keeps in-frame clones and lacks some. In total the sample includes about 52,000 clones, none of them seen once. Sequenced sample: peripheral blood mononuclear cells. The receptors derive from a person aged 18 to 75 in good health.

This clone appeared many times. The sequenced part of the CDR3 DNA is TGTGCCAGCAGCCCCGCAGGGACAGGGCTCGGCAATGAG. It specifies CASSPAGTGLGNE. The whole CDR3 region reads CASSPAGTGLGNEQFF. The chain joins TRBV7-3 to TRBJ2-1; TRBD1 matches at 9 bases. The CDR3 extends 3 residues past the end of the read, so its final part is completed from the germline J gene. CDR1 is SGHTA, CDR2 FQGTGA, per germline. After removal of 5 bases from V and 6 bases from J, the junction contained 11 bases not matched to a gene. The CDR3 consists of 16 residues.

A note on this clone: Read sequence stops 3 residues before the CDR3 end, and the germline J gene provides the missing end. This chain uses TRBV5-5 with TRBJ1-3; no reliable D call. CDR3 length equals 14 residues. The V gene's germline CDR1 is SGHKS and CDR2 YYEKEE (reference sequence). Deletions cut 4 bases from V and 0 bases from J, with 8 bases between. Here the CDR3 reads CASSPQSSGNTIYF. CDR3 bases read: TGTGCCAGCAGCCCCCAGTCCTCTGGAAACACC.

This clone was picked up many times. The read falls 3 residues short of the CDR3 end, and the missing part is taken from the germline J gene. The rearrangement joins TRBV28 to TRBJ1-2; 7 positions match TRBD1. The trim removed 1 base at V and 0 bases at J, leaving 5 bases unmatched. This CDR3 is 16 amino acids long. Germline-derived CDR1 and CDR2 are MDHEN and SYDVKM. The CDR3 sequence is CASSLYEGQTNYGYTF. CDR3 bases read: TGTGCCAGCAGTTTATACGAGGGACAGACTAACTATGGC.

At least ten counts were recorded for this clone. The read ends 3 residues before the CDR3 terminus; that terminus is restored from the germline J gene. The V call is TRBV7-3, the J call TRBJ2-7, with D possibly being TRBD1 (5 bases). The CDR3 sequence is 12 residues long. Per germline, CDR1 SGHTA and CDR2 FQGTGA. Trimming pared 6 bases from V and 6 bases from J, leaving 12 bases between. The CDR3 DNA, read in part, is TGTGCCAGCAGGAAAGAAAGGGGCGAG. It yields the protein CASRKERGE. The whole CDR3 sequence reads CASRKERGEQYF.

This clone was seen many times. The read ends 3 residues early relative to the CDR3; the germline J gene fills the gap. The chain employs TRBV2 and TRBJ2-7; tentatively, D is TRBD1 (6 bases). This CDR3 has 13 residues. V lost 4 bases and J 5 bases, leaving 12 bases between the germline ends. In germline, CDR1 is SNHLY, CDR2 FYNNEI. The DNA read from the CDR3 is TGTGCCAGCAGTGGACAGGAGTCCAACGAG. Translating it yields CASSGQESNE. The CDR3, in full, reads CASSGQESNEQYF.

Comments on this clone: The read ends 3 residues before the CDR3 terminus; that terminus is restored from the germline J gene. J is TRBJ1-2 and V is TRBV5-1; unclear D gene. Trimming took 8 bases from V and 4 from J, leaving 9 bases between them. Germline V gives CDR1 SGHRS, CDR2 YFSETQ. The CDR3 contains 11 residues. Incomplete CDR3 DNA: TGCGCCAGTCGGGGAGCCTATGGC. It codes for CASRGAYG. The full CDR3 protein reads CASRGAYGYTF. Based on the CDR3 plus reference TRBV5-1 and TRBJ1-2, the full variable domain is KAGVTQTPRYLIKTRGQQVTLSCSPISGHRSVSWYQQTPGQGLQFLFEYFSETQRNKGNFPGRFSGRQFSNSRSEMNVSTLELGDSALYLCASRGAYGYTFGSGTRLTVV.

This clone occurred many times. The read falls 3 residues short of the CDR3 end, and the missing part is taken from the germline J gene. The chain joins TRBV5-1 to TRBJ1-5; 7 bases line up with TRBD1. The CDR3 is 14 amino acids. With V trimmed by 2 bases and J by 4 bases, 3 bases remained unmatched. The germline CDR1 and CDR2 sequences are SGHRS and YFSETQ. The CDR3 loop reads CASSFGTENQPQHF. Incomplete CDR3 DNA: TGCGCCAGCAGCTTCGGGACAGAAAATCAGCCC.

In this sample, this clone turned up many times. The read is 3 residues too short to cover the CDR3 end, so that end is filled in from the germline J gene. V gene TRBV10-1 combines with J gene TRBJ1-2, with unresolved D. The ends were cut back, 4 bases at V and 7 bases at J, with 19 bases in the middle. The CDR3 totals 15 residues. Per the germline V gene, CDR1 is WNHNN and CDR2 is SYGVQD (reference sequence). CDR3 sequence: CASSVVSLFSGGYTF. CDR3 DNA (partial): TGCGCCAGCAGTGTAGTCTCACTATTCTCCGGTGGC.

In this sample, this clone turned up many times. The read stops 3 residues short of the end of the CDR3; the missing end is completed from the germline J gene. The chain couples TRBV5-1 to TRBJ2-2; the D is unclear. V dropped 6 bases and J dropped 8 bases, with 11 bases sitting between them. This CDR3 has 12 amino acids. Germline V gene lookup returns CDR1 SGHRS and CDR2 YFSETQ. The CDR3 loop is CASTTNGGELFF. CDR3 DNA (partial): TGCGCCAGCACCACAAACGGGGGGGAG. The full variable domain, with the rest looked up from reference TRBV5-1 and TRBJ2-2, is KAGVTQTPRYLIKTRGQQVTLSCSPISGHRSVSWYQQTPGQGLQFLFEYFSETQRNKGNFPGRFSGRQFSNSRSEMNVSTLELGDSALYLCASTTNGGELFFGEGSRLTVL.

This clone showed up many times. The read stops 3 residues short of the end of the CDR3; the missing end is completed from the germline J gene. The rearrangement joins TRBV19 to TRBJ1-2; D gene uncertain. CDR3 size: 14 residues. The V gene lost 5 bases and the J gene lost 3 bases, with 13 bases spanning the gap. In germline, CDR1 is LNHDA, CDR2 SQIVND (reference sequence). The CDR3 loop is CASSSAEVHYGYTF. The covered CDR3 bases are TGTGCCAGTAGTTCTGCGGAGGTACACTATGGC.

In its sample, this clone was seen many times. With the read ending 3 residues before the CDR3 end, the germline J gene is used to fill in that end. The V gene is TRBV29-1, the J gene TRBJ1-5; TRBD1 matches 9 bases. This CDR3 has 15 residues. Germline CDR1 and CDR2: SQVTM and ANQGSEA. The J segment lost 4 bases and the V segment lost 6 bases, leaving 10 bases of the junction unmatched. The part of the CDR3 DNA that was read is TGCAGCGTCTCTTACGGGACAGGGAAAAATCAGCCC. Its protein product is CSVSYGTGKNQP. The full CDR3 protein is CSVSYGTGKNQPQHF.

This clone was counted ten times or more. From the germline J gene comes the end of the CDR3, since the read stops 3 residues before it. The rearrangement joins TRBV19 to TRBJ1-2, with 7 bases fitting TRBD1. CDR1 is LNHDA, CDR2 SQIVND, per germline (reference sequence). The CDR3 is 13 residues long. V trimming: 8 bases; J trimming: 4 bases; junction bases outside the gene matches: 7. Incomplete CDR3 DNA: TGTGCCAGTGGAACAGGGGCTGTCTATGGC. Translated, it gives CASGTGAVYG. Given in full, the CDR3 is CASGTGAVYGYTF.

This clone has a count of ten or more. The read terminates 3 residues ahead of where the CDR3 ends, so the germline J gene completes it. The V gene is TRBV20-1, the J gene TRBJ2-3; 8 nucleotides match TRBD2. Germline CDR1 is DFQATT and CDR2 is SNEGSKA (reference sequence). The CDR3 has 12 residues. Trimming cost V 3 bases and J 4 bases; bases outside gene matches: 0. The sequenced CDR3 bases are TGCAGTGCTAGCGGGGGGGCAGATACG. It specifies CSASGGADT. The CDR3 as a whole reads CSASGGADTQYF.